Many counts were recorded for the clone carrying this T cell receptor beta chain. Its cognate antigen is unknown. Trimming at V came to 4 bases and at J to 6 bases, leaving 9 bases not matched to a gene. The germline V gene has CDR1 MGHRA and CDR2 YSYEKL. The CDR3 extends over 15 amino acids. The sample is drawn from a study of neurological immune-mediated disorders. Whole-study findings and limits: Because no CDR3 amino acid sequences were shared across subjects by expanded clones, private repertoires were suggested in all groups.

Time point defined: longitudinal time-point 2. Maryland, USA blood bank volunteers served as healthy controls. Source material was 2 million unsorted PBMCs, stored at -80 °C in RNAlater. Each TCR transcript was tagged with a 10-nucleotide random UMI during 5'RACE. TCRdb reanalysed the 5' RACE reads using MiXCR and keeps one entry per CDR3 protein. Counted here are tens of thousands of distinct CDR3 sequences, around 10% occurring once; the ten biggest clones make up 12%. This TCR came from a man aged 30 to 39 in good health. The chain employs TRBV4-1 and TRBJ2-3, with 8 bases lining up with TRBD1. Sequencing was carried out using PBMCs. CDR3: CASSPDRAGRDTQYF. DNA for the CDR3: TGCGCCAGCAGCCCGGACAGGGCGGGTAGGGATACGCAGTATTTT.